This entry lists 12 T cell receptor beta chains sequenced from one sample in a study of blood T cells in healthy people across ages. The authors ran a second PCR of roughly 7 to 11 cycles using a sample-barcoded 5' primer and a J-beta primer mix. TCRdb used MiXCR to reprocess the 5' RACE reads, holding one entry per CDR3 protein. In the table there are roughly 900,000 distinct CDR3 sequences, roughly 52% of which are singletons. Sequencing input: blood. These receptors were taken from a man between 25 and 39 years old in good health.

V is TRBV20-1 and J is TRBJ2-7; 10 bases line up with TRBD1. There are 14 residues in the CDR3. V dropped 1 base and J dropped 3; count of bases not matched to a gene: 3. Germline assignment: CDR1 DFQATT and CDR2 SNEGSKA (reference sequence). The CDR3 protein is CSARGGTGVYEQYF. Written as DNA, the CDR3 is TGCAGTGCTAGAGGAGGGACAGGGGTCTACGAGCAGTACTTC.

The chain couples TRBV18 to TRBJ1-5, with 10 bases lining up with TRBD1. CDR1 is KGHSH and CDR2 is LQKENI in the germline V gene. V was clipped by 5 bases and J by 6 bases; unmatched bases: 16. The CDR3 consists of 18 residues. CDR3 nucleotide sequence: TGTGCCAGCTCATCCGTCGTCCTGGGGACAGGGGCGGGTCAGCCCCAGCATTTT. Residues: CASSSVVLGTGAGQPQHF. Based on the CDR3 plus reference TRBV18 and TRBJ1-5, the full variable domain is NAGVMQNPRHLVRRRGQEARLRCSPMKGHSHVYWYRQLPEEGLKFMVYLQKENIIDESGMPKERFSAEFPKEGPSILRIQQVVRGDSAAYFCASSSVVLGTGAGQPQHFGDGTRLSIL.

The V call is TRBV6-6, the J call TRBJ2-3; no definite D call. The CDR3 length is 12 residues. The germline V gene has CDR1 MNHNY and CDR2 SVGAGI (reference sequence). V was trimmed by 2 bases and J by 6 bases, leaving 6 bases between them. CDR3 sequence (DNA): TGTGCCAGCAGTTACGACCAGGATACGCAGTATTTT. Its translation is CASSYDQDTQYF.

There are a few counts of this clonotype. The chain uses TRBV28 and TRBJ1-4; tentative D call: TRBD1 (5 bases). The V end was cut by 1 base, the J end by 7 bases, with 13 bases between. The CDR3 spans 15 residues. In germline, CDR1 is MDHEN, CDR2 SYDVKM. The CDR3 reads CASSLSTGFLEKLFF. In DNA, the CDR3 is TGTGCCAGCAGTTTATCAACAGGTTTTCTTGAAAAACTGTTTTTT.

The CDR3 spells CASSPWGGRTDTQYF. CDR3 sequence (DNA): TGTGCCAGCAGTCCGTGGGGAGGAAGAACAGATACGCAGTATTTT. This chain connects TRBV6-5 to TRBJ2-3; TRBD2 might be the D (6 bases). The germline gives CDR1 MNHEY, CDR2 SVGAGI. The CDR3 runs 15 residues. With 5 bases removed from V and 3 bases from J, the gap between germline ends came to 15 bases.

This clonotype was counted a few times. The gene calls are TRBV5-1 and TRBJ2-7, with D perhaps matching TRBD1 or TRBD2 (5 bases each). Trimming removed 0 bases from V and 3 bases from J, with 13 bases in between. Germline CDR1 and CDR2: SGHRS and YFSETQ. The CDR3 runs to 15 residues. The CDR3 region has the DNA TGCGCCAGCAGCTTGGGAGGGGCCGGAAACTACGAGCAGTACTTC. Residues: CASSLGGAGNYEQYF.

The CDR3 spells CASSQEVGLGERETQYF. The CDR3 coding sequence is TGCGCCAGCAGCCAAGAAGTTGGACTAGGGGAACGGGAGACCCAGTACTTC. The chain carries TRBV4-3 and TRBJ2-5; 7 bases align to TRBD2. The CDR3 totals 17 residues. V was pared by 0 bases and J by 5 bases, with 12 bases of the junction left unmatched. Germline CDR1 is LGHNA and CDR2 is YSLEER.

The chain has TRBV4-2 and TRBJ2-4, with TRBD2 identical over 11 bases. Gene TRBJ2-7 matches the end of the DNA better, so the J call may be wrong. This CDR3 spans 15 amino acids. Germline V gene sequence: CDR1 LGHNA, CDR2 YNFKEQ. The CDR3 sequence is CASSQPGTSGYEQYF. The DNA of the CDR3 is TGTGCCAGCAGCCAACCCGGGACTAGCGGTTACGAGCAGTACTTC.

The CDR3 loop is CASSAGRLYEQYF. The CDR3 nucleotides read TGCGCCAGCAGCGCAGGACGACTCTACGAGCAGTACTTC. The gene calls are TRBV4-3 and TRBJ2-7; D gene unclear. Germline CDR1 is LGHNA and CDR2 is YSLEER. This CDR3 comprises 13 residues. Trimming left V 5 bases short and J 3 bases short, with 11 bases between.

The chain has TRBV12-3 or TRBV12-4 and TRBJ2-2; D uncertain. The germline V and J ends were trimmed by 7 bases and 4 bases, with 7 bases remaining between them. The length of the CDR3 is 12 residues. CDR3 nucleotides: TGTGCCAGCACTAGGTCCACCGGGGAGCTGTTTTTT. This codes for CASTRSTGELFF.

This clonotype has just one count. The chain links TRBV4-1 to TRBJ1-5, with D uncertain. In germline, CDR1 is MGHRA, CDR2 YSYEKL. The CDR3 runs 19 residues. Trimming pared 1 base from V and 2 bases from J, leaving 21 bases between. The CDR3 is CASSQVLGGPAVGNQPQHF. CDR3 nucleotide sequence: TGCGCCAGCAGCCAAGTATTAGGAGGTCCGGCGGTGGGCAATCAGCCCCAGCATTTT.

This chain links TRBV10-1 with TRBJ2-4; no clear D. V shed 11 bases and J shed 13 bases, with 15 bases lying between them. The CDR3 is 10 residues long. Germline V gives CDR1 WNHNN, CDR2 SYGVQD (reference sequence). In DNA, the CDR3 is TGCGCCCTTCAAGGCACAGCACAGTACTTC. This codes for CALQGTAQYF.